One sample yielded the 16 T cell receptor beta chains listed below, sequenced in a study of vaccination effects on CD4 cells after COVID-19. The data were produced by immunoSEQ multiplex PCR, yet TCRdb's version contains in-frame clones alone and is incomplete. The sample comprises tens of thousands of clones, around 74% of which are singletons, and around 2.9% rests with the top ten. Within the ViraFEST assay, antigen-specific CD4+ T cells underwent expansion with viral peptide pools prior to sequencing. Upon completion of 10 to 11 days in culture, CD4+ T cells were isolated. Vaccine recipients, nucleocapsid antibody negative, had no prior SARS-CoV-2 infection. For these TCRs, the target antigens are not known. The material was CD4+ T cells from PBMCs cultured with HCoV-NL63 spike peptides, obtained before COVID-19 vaccination. These receptors came from a human donor who received a COVID-19 vaccine.

This clone was counted between two and nine times. V is TRBV15 and J is TRBJ1-4, with unresolved D. The CDR3 sequence is 12 residues long. V dropped 6 bases and J dropped 3 bases, with 5 bases sitting between them. From germline, CDR1 is LNHNV and CDR2 YYDKDF (reference sequence). DNA of the CDR3: TGTGCCACCAGACGCCCTAATGAAAAACTGTTTTTT. It specifies CATRRPNEKLFF.

This chain connects TRBV2 to TRBJ1-1; 7 positions agree with TRBD1. The CDR3 has 15 amino acids. Trimming removed 3 bases from V and 12 bases from J; junction bases left unmatched: 16. The germline CDR1 and CDR2 sequences are SNHLY and FYNNEI. This chain's CDR3 is CASSDPGGGLTGPFF. In DNA, the CDR3 is TGTGCCAGCAGTGACCCAGGGGGTGGGTTGACTGGACCTTTCTTT. Complete variable domain (other parts from reference TRBV2 and TRBJ1-1): EPEVTQTPSHQVTQMGQEVILRCVPISNHLYFYWYRQILGQKVEFLVSFYNNEISEKSEIFDDQFSVERPDGSNFTLKIRSTKLEDSAMYFCASSDPGGGLTGPFFGQGTRLTVV.

This sequence joins TRBV6-5 and TRBJ1-1; D ambiguous. Trimming stripped 5 bases from V and 10 bases from J, with 17 bases between. CDR3 size: 13 residues. The germline V gene has CDR1 MNHEY and CDR2 SVGAGI. CDR3 in amino acids: CASSRETSWGAFF. Here the CDR3 DNA reads TGTGCCAGCAGTCGGGAGACGAGTTGGGGAGCTTTCTTT.

This rearrangement joins TRBV5-1 to TRBJ1-1; D gene unclear. The CDR3 has 16 residues. V was shortened by 0 bases and J by 4 bases, with 16 bases between the two germline ends. The germline V gene encodes CDR1 SGHRS and CDR2 YFSETQ. The DNA of the CDR3 is TGCGCCAGCAGCTTGGATCAGATTCCGGTGTCCACTGAAGCTTTCTTT. It codes for CASSLDQIPVSTEAFF.

The rearrangement uses TRBV6-5 and TRBJ1-2, with TRBD1 matching over 8 bases. The CDR3 contains 14 residues. Germline V CDR1 and CDR2: MNHEY, SVGAGI. V lost 5 bases, J lost 4 bases, and 6 bases stayed unmatched. Here the CDR3 reads CASSPLGQGYGYTF. CDR3 sequence (DNA): TGTGCCAGCAGTCCCCTTGGACAGGGCTATGGCTACACCTTC.

V and J are TRBV3-1 (or the pseudogene TRBV3-2) and TRBJ2-3; D is possibly TRBD1 (6 bases). The CDR3 has 15 residues. V was cut by 2 bases and J by 7 bases, with 16 bases left in between. Germline V CDR1 and CDR2: LGHDT, YNNKEL (reference sequence). CDR3 in DNA: TGTGCCAGCAGCCAAACTTGGGGGCCCGGCAATACGCAGTATTTT. Encoded protein: CASSQTWGPGNTQYF.

The chain joins TRBV6-5 to TRBJ2-5, with TRBD2 matching over 11 bases. The V and J ends lost 7 bases and 5 bases, in that order; junction bases with no gene match: 6. The CDR3 loop spans 14 amino acids. Looked up from germline, CDR1 is MNHEY and CDR2 is SVGAGI. CDR3 sequence: CASILAGGTETQYF. CDR3 nucleotide sequence: TGTGCCAGCATCCTAGCGGGGGGTACGGAGACCCAGTACTTC.

V is TRBV3-1 (or the pseudogene TRBV3-2) and J is TRBJ2-5, with TRBD2 identical over 8 bases. The CDR3 is made up of 15 amino acids. Losses at the gene ends were 4 bases for V and 3 bases for J; bases not matched to a gene: 7. Germline V gene lookup returns CDR1 LGHDT and CDR2 YNNKEL (reference sequence). The CDR3: CASSRSGTREETQYF. CDR3 DNA: TGTGCCAGCAGCCGAAGCGGGACTAGAGAAGAGACCCAGTACTTC.

This chain joins TRBV30 and TRBJ1-2; 9 bases match TRBD1. The length of the CDR3 is 15 residues. Trimming cost V 1 base and J 6 bases; bases outside gene matches: 9. Looked up from germline, CDR1 is GTSNPN and CDR2 is SVGIG (reference sequence). The CDR3 sequence is CAWSDKPGQGNGYTF. CDR3 DNA sequence: TGTGCCTGGAGTGATAAGCCGGGACAGGGAAATGGCTACACCTTC. The full variable domain, completed using reference TRBV30 and TRBJ1-2, is SQTIHQWPATLVQPVGSPLSLECTVEGTSNPNLYWYRQAAGRGLQLLFYSVGIGQISSEVPQNLSASRPQDRQFILSSKKLLLSDSGFYLCAWSDKPGQGNGYTFGSGTRLTVV.

The chain recombines TRBV19 with TRBJ2-5; TRBD2 is a possible D gene (6 bases). The CDR3 loop spans 13 amino acids. V lost 1 base to trimming and J lost 4 bases, with 7 bases between them. CDR1 LNHDA and CDR2 SQIVND come from the germline V gene (reference sequence). The CDR3 sequence: CASSIAGGETQYF. In DNA, the CDR3 is TGTGCCAGTAGTATAGCCGGGGGAGAGACCCAGTACTTC.

The rearrangement joins TRBV24-1 to TRBJ1-5, with a tentative D call TRBD1 (5 bases). This CDR3 comprises 15 residues. Germline assignment: CDR1 KGHDR and CDR2 SFDVKD. V lost 2 bases and J lost 5, with 12 bases in between. DNA for the CDR3: TGTGCCACCAGTGATTCTGGCAGGACACATCAGCCCCAGCATTTT. This codes for CATSDSGRTHQPQHF.

This sequence joins TRBV28 and TRBJ2-7; D gene unclear. This CDR3 has 13 residues. Trimming shortened V by 7 bases and J by 0 bases, and 10 bases separated the two germline ends. CDR1 is MDHEN and CDR2 is SYDVKM in the germline V gene. This CDR3 reads CASKGYGSYEQYV. The DNA of the CDR3 is TGTGCCAGCAAAGGTTATGGCTCCTACGAGCAGTACGTC.

The chain has TRBV18 and TRBJ1-1, with 7 bases aligning to TRBD1. Trimming cost V 2 bases and J 11 bases; bases outside gene matches: 5. CDR1 and CDR2 (germline): KGHSH, LQKENI. The CDR3 extends over 12 amino acids. CDR3 sequence (DNA): TGTGCCAGCTCACCAGAAACAGGGGAGGCTTTCTTT. Translating it yields CASSPETGEAFF.

This rearrangement joins TRBV7-2 to TRBJ2-3; D is undetermined. The V gene lost 1 base and the J gene lost 2 bases, with 10 bases spanning the gap. Germline loops: CDR1 SGHTA, CDR2 FQGNSA. There are 15 residues in the CDR3. The CDR3 DNA sequence: TGTGCCAGCAGCTTAGTTTGGACGGTCACAGATACGCAGTATTTT. Translated, it gives CASSLVWTVTDTQYF.

The chain employs TRBV4-1 and TRBJ1-1, with D possibly matching TRBD1 (6 bases). Germline CDR1 MGHRA, CDR2 YSYEKL. This CDR3 contains 15 residues. V lost 4 bases and J lost 6, with 18 bases in between. The CDR3 protein is CASSPSAAGDPEAFF. CDR3 nucleotide sequence: TGCGCCAGCAGCCCGTCGGCGGCAGGGGACCCTGAAGCTTTCTTT.

This chain uses TRBV4-3 with TRBJ1-6; TRBD1 might be the D (6 bases). Germline V gene lookup returns CDR1 LGHNA and CDR2 YSLEER. The CDR3 loop spans 15 amino acids. V lost 0 bases to trimming and J lost 10 bases, with 13 bases between them. The chain's CDR3 is CASSQEQGLSSPLHF. The CDR3 DNA sequence: TGCGCCAGCAGCCAAGAACAGGGTTTGAGCTCACCCCTCCACTTT.